Below are 22 T cell receptor beta chains sequenced from a single sample in a study of blood T cell repertoires in COVID-19. Here immunoSEQ multiplex PCR was the method, and the copy in TCRdb shows in-frame clones only, minus some. This sample has roughly 92,000 clones, with roughly 86% found just once. What was sequenced was peripheral blood. Every receptor here comes from a man aged 50 or older with acute or convalescent COVID-19.

CDR3 DNA: TGCGCCAGCAGCTTGTCAGGGGCCAGGGCTGAAGCTTTCTTT. Its translation is CASSLSGARAEAFF. V and J are TRBV5-1 and TRBJ1-1; D possibly corresponds to TRBD1 (6 bases). This CDR3 has 14 residues. V was trimmed by 1 base and J by 6 bases, leaving 13 bases between them. CDR1 SGHRS and CDR2 YFSETQ come from the germline V gene.

The J gene is TRBJ2-7, the V gene TRBV24-1; 7 nucleotides match TRBD1. Losses at the gene ends were 4 bases for V and 4 bases for J; bases not matched to a gene: 3. The germline gives CDR1 KGHDR, CDR2 SFDVKD. The CDR3 consists of 13 residues. The CDR3 DNA reads TGTGCCACCAGTGAGGGGACAGATTACGAGCAGTACTTC. The encoded protein is CATSEGTDYEQYF.

This chain links TRBV18 with TRBJ2-7; D might be TRBD2 (5 bases). The length of the CDR3 is 13 residues. CDR1 and CDR2 (germline): KGHSH, LQKENI. Between the trimmed V and J ends, which lost 4 bases and 0 bases, there was a span of 7 bases. Here the CDR3 reads CASSQEVSYEQYF. In DNA, the CDR3 is TGTGCCAGCTCACAGGAGGTCTCCTACGAGCAGTACTTC. The whole variable domain, filled in from reference TRBV18 and TRBJ2-7, reads NAGVMQNPRHLVRRRGQEARLRCSPMKGHSHVYWYRQLPEEGLKFMVYLQKENIIDESGMPKERFSAEFPKEGPSILRIQQVVRGDSAAYFCASSQEVSYEQYFGPGTRLTVT.

J is TRBJ2-7 and V is TRBV27; 8 bases map to TRBD2. Germline V CDR1 and CDR2: MNHEY, SMNVEV (reference sequence). V was clipped by 3 bases and J by 0 bases; unmatched bases: 7. The CDR3 is 16 amino acids. CDR3 residues: CASSFGAGGTSYEQYF. CDR3 sequence (DNA): TGTGCCAGCAGTTTCGGGGCGGGAGGCACCTCCTACGAGCAGTACTTC.

V usage is TRBV3-1 (or the pseudogene TRBV3-2) and J usage is TRBJ2-7; 10 bases line up with TRBD1. The V gene end was trimmed by 5 bases and the J gene end by 2 bases; junction bases not matched to a gene: 15. Germline CDR1 LGHDT, CDR2 YNNKEL (reference sequence). This CDR3 region has 18 residues. The CDR3 DNA reads as TGTGCCAGCAGCTCACGGGACAGGGGAAGAAGCCCTACCTACGAGCAGTACTTC. It specifies CASSSRDRGRSPTYEQYF.

In its sample, this clone was seen once. The J gene is TRBJ1-1, the V gene TRBV6-5; D possibly corresponds to TRBD1 (6 bases). The CDR3 totals 15 residues. CDR1 and CDR2 (germline): MNHEY, SVGAGI. V was trimmed by 4 bases and J by 1 base, leaving 13 bases between them. CDR3 loop: CASSSTGHSNTEAFF. CDR3 coding DNA: TGTGCCAGCAGTTCGACGGGACACTCGAACACTGAAGCTTTCTTT.

The V call is TRBV3-1 (or the pseudogene TRBV3-2), the J call TRBJ2-4; D is perhaps TRBD1 (6 bases). Per the germline V gene, CDR1 is LGHDT and CDR2 is YNNKEL (reference sequence). The CDR3 has 17 amino acids. V dropped 4 bases and J dropped 1 base, with 17 bases sitting between them. CDR3 sequence reads: CASSLHRQEVAKNIQYF. The CDR3 DNA follows: TGTGCCAGCAGCCTACACAGACAGGAGGTTGCCAAAAACATTCAGTACTTC.

The table lists this clone with a few counts. The chain employs TRBV11-2 and TRBJ2-1, with TRBD2 matching 14 bases. CDR3 length: 18 residues. The germline CDR1 and CDR2 sequences are SGHAT and FQNNGV. Losses at the gene ends were 5 bases for V and 1 base for J; bases not matched to a gene: 7. The CDR3 DNA sequence: TGTGCCAGCAGCCCCGGGGGACTAGCGGGAGAGTCCTACAATGAGCAGTTCTTC. It specifies CASSPGGLAGESYNEQFF.

The chain couples TRBV3-1 (or the pseudogene TRBV3-2) to TRBJ1-1; the D gene is possibly TRBD1 (5 bases). The CDR3 runs to 15 residues. The V and J ends lost 0 bases and 4 bases respectively, with 12 bases between them. CDR1 is LGHDT, CDR2 YNNKEL, per germline (reference sequence). The CDR3 is CASSQDGGESTEAFF. DNA of the CDR3: TGTGCCAGCAGCCAAGATGGGGGGGAAAGCACTGAAGCTTTCTTT.

The chain combines TRBV7-2 with TRBJ2-1, with 7 bases fitting TRBD1. CDR3 length: 15 residues. Losses at the gene ends were 8 bases for V and 4 bases for J; bases not matched to a gene: 11. From germline, CDR1 is SGHTA and CDR2 FQGNSA. The CDR3 DNA is TGTGCCAGCCTTTCACAAGGGACAGTTTACAATGAGCAGTTCTTC. This codes for CASLSQGTVYNEQFF.

The chain has TRBV5-1 and TRBJ1-5; 10 nucleotides match TRBD1. V dropped 3 bases and J dropped 5; count of bases not matched to a gene: 5. CDR3 length: 15 residues. CDR1 SGHRS and CDR2 YFSETQ come from the germline V gene. Here the CDR3 reads CASSSGTGADQPQHF. The CDR3 nucleotides are TGCGCCAGCAGCTCCGGGACAGGGGCGGATCAGCCCCAGCATTTT.

The chain is built from TRBV5-6 and TRBJ2-1; 10 bases map to TRBD2. Germline V lookup: CDR1 SGHDT, CDR2 YYEEEE. Trimming at V came to 6 bases and at J to 2 bases, leaving 11 bases not matched to a gene. This CDR3 comprises 17 residues. The CDR3 region has the DNA TGTGCCAGCACTCCGGGACTAGCGCTTGCTACCTACAATGAGCAGTTCTTC. Translated: CASTPGLALATYNEQFF.

The rearrangement uses TRBV6-5 and TRBJ1-1, with D hard to call. The CDR3 totals 15 residues. The V gene lost 0 bases and the J gene lost 2 bases, with 10 bases spanning the gap. Germline V gene lookup returns CDR1 MNHEY and CDR2 SVGAGI. CDR3 amino acids: CASSYSLRSNTEAFF. The CDR3, as DNA: TGTGCCAGCAGTTACTCTCTGAGGTCAAACACTGAAGCTTTCTTT.

This rearrangement joins TRBV15 to TRBJ2-5; TRBD2 is a possible D gene (5 bases). The CDR3 loop spans 15 amino acids. Germline assignment: CDR1 LNHNV and CDR2 YYDKDF (reference sequence). With 7 bases removed from V and 1 base from J, the gap between germline ends came to 16 bases. CDR3 sequence (DNA): TGTGCCACCACTGTCCGGGCGGGCTTCCAAGAGACCCAGTACTTC. Translation gives CATTVRAGFQETQYF. The full variable domain, completed using reference TRBV15 and TRBJ2-5, is DAMVIQNPRYQVTQFGKPVTLSCSQTLNHNVMYWYQQKSSQAPKLLFHYYDKDFNNEADTPDNFQSRRPNTSFCFLDIRSPGLGDTAMYLCATTVRAGFQETQYFGPGTRLLVL.

The V and J genes are TRBV19 and TRBJ1-4; D gene uncertain. The germline V gene encodes CDR1 LNHDA and CDR2 SQIVND (reference sequence). V lost 8 bases and J 7 bases, leaving 8 bases between the germline ends. The CDR3 totals 11 residues. The CDR3 loop is CASRVGEKLFF. The CDR3 DNA is TGTGCCAGTCGGGTGGGTGAAAAACTGTTTTTT.

The rearrangement uses TRBV3-1 (or the pseudogene TRBV3-2) and TRBJ1-4; TRBD1 aligns across 10 bases. The V segment lost 5 bases and the J segment 7 bases; nucleotides outside the gene matches: 4. The length of the CDR3 is 14 residues. In germline, CDR1 is LGHDT, CDR2 YNNKEL (reference sequence). The CDR3 protein is CASSGDRGGEKLFF. The CDR3 DNA sequence: TGTGCCAGCAGCGGGGACAGGGGAGGTGAAAAACTGTTTTTT.

The rearrangement links TRBV5-1 to TRBJ2-1; TRBD2 aligns across 14 bases. The CDR3 runs to 15 residues. Trimming at V came to 4 bases and at J to 8 bases, leaving 5 bases not matched to a gene. Germline CDR1 SGHRS, CDR2 YFSETQ. The CDR3 is CASSQGTSGSYEQFF. CDR3 DNA sequence: TGCGCCAGCAGCCAAGGGACTAGCGGGAGCTATGAGCAGTTCTTC.

The V and J genes are TRBV5-1 and TRBJ2-1; 7 bases match TRBD1. Germline loops: CDR1 SGHRS, CDR2 YFSETQ. V lost 0 bases, J lost 8 bases, and 8 bases stayed unmatched. The CDR3 is 15 amino acids. The CDR3 DNA follows: TGCGCCAGCAGCTTGGGTCCGGGACAGTCCCATGAGCAGTTCTTC. It translates to CASSLGPGQSHEQFF.

This rearrangement joins TRBV7-9 to TRBJ2-7, with 8 bases identical to TRBD1. The CDR3 covers 15 residues. V was pared by 3 bases and J by 4 bases, with 8 bases of the junction left unmatched. CDR1 is SEHNR, CDR2 FQNEAQ, per germline (reference sequence). The CDR3 is CASSFAGGPGYEQYF. Here the CDR3 DNA reads TGTGCCAGCAGCTTTGCAGGGGGCCCAGGGTACGAGCAGTACTTC.

V is TRBV3-1 (or the pseudogene TRBV3-2) and J is TRBJ2-1, with 8 bases fitting TRBD1. After removal of 4 bases from V and 6 bases from J, the junction contained 8 bases not matched to a gene. This CDR3 contains 15 residues. The germline V gene encodes CDR1 LGHDT and CDR2 YNNKEL (reference sequence). The CDR3 region has the DNA TGTGCCAGCAGCCTACGGACAGGGAAGGTCAATGAGCAGTTCTTC. Its protein product is CASSLRTGKVNEQFF.

The chain recombines TRBV18 with TRBJ1-6, with 10 bases aligning to TRBD1. CDR3 size: 15 residues. The germline V gene encodes CDR1 KGHSH and CDR2 LQKENI. V shed 5 bases and J 7 bases; nucleotides not matched to a gene: 5. The CDR3 here is CASSNLDRGNSPLHF. CDR3 coding DNA: TGTGCCAGCTCAAACCTGGACAGGGGGAATTCACCCCTCCACTTT.

The chain joins TRBV30 to TRBJ2-1; a possible D gene is TRBD2 (6 bases). The CDR3 has 14 residues. CDR1 GTSNPN and CDR2 SVGIG come from the germline V gene (reference sequence). The V end was cut by 4 bases, the J end by 3 bases, with 13 bases between. CDR3 sequence (DNA): TGTGCCTGGAAGGGGAGGCCGGGCTACAATGAGCAGTTCTTC. Its translation: CAWKGRPGYNEQFF.